This T cell receptor (beta chain) was sequenced for a study of PD-1 blockade in mismatch repair-deficient tumors. Germline CDR1 reads MDHEN; CDR2 reads SYDVKM. The CDR3 has 12 amino acids. With 2 bases removed from V and 4 bases from J, the gap between germline ends came to 6 bases. Sequencing was performed with immunoSEQ multiplex PCR; in TCRdb, only in-frame clones are kept and a portion is missing. The table lists around 120,000 clones, approximately 90% of them singletons. Whole-study results and caveats: Tumor-resident clones, often absent from pretreatment blood, expanded after pembrolizumab and then contracted.

On this clone: Antigen specificity is unknown. Additional DNA sequences in this sample encode the identical CDR3.

All patients were mismatch repair deficient, assessed by either PCR or immunohistochemistry. TCRs were sequenced from three patients responding to pembrolizumab. The sample was peripheral blood, taken 44 weeks after starting pembrolizumab. The receptor's source is an adult with mismatch repair-deficient cancer. J is TRBJ2-7 and V is TRBV28, with D perhaps matching TRBD2 (6 bases). CDR3 DNA: TGTGCCAGCAGTTTAGCGGGATACGAGCAGTACTTC. It encodes CASSLAGYEQYF.